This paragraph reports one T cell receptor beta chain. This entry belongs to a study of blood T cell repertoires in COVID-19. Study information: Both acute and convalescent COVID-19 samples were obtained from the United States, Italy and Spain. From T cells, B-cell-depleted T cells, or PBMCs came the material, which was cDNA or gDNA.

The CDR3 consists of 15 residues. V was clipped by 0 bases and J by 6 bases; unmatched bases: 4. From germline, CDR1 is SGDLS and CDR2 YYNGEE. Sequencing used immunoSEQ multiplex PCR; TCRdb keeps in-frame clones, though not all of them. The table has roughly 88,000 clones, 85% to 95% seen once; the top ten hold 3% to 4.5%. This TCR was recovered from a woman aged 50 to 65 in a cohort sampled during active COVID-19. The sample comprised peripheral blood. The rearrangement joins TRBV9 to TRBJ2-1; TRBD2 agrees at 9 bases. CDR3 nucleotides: TGTGCCAGCAGCGTAGGTAGCGGGGGTTCCAATGAGCAGTTCTTC. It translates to CASSVGSGGSNEQFF.